A selection of T cell receptor beta chains follows, all from one sample in a study of human T cells and chemical hapten exposure. TCRdb reanalysed the RACE reads using MiXCR and keeps one entry per CDR3 protein. The data contain tens of thousands of distinct CDR3 sequences, 7.5% to 9% of them singletons. The sequencing used whole blood, collected in connection with sensitization to the hapten diphenylcyclopropenone (DPC). The origin of the receptors is a woman between 50 and 59 years old with alopecia areata. Some clones in this sample may be carry-over from other donors' samples. Each CDR3 is given with its conserved first and last residue. Fields, in order: clone size, D gene, J gene, V gene, CDR3 DNA, CDR3 protein. D genes are given only for firm matches. Clone sizes are given selectively: once, few, many, or a class where the clone is expanded.

few	-	TRBJ2-3	TRBV20-1	TGCAGTGCTAGAGATCCCCAGCGGCGCACAGATACGCAGTATTTT	CSARDPQRRTDTQYF
-	-	TRBJ2-3	TRBV20-1	TGCAGTGCTAGAGATAGTGGAGGGAGACATACGCAGTATTTT	CSARDSGGRHTQYF
many	-	TRBJ1-1	TRBV20-1	TGCAGTGCCATTTCGGGGGTAGGCACTGAAGCTTTCTTT	CSAISGVGTEAFF
-	-	TRBJ2-3	TRBV29-1	TGCAGCGTCTGGGGCGGAAGCACAGATACGCAGTATTTT	CSVWGGSTDTQYF
many	TRBD1	TRBJ1-5	TRBV12-3/TRBV12-4	TGTGCCAGCAGTTTCGGGACAGGGGATCAGCCCCAGCATTTT	CASSFGTGDQPQHF
few	-	TRBJ2-7	TRBV19	TGTGCCAGTAGTATCCCTCCGGGGGCCTCCTCCTACGAGCAGTACTTC	CASSIPPGASSYEQYF
few	-	TRBJ2-5	TRBV9	TGTGCCAGCAGCGTAGCTCTGGCCCCCCAAGAGACCCAGTACTTC	CASSVALAPQETQYF
many	-	TRBJ2-1	TRBV27	TGTGCCAGCAGTGTGGGGAGCTCCTACAATGAGCAGTTCTTC	CASSVGSSYNEQFF
many	-	TRBJ2-2	TRBV4-2	TGTGCCAGCAGCCCTCAGGGGGCTAGCGGGTTGTTGAACACCGGGGAGCTGTTTTTT	CASSPQGASGLLNTGELFF
many	TRBD2	TRBJ2-1	TRBV20-1	TGCAGTGCCGAGGATAGCGGGAGAGGGGATGAGCAGTTCTTC	CSAEDSGRGDEQFF
many	-	TRBJ2-7	TRBV15	TGTGCCACCAGCAGCGGGGCGCGGTCCTACGAGCAGTACTTC	CATSSGARSYEQYF
few	TRBD2	TRBJ2-2	TRBV29-1	TGCAGCGTTTCACCGGGACTAGCGTTCACCGGGGAGCTGTTTTTT	CSVSPGLAFTGELFF
many	-	TRBJ2-3	TRBV28	TGTGCCAGCAGTTTCCGCTGGGTGGGAGTTCGGAAGGATACGCAGTATTTT	CASSFRWVGVRKDTQYF
few	TRBD2	TRBJ2-3	TRBV12-3/TRBV12-4	TGTGCCAGCAGAGGACTAGCGGCCCCCACAGATACGCAGTATTTT	CASRGLAAPTDTQYF
-	-	TRBJ2-1	TRBV27	TGTGCCAGCAGTTTAGGTTTCAGGGACAATGAGCAGTTCTTC	CASSLGFRDNEQFF
few	-	TRBJ2-5	TRBV9	TGTGCCAGCAGCTTCCAAGGGGGGCCCCAAGAGACCCAGTACTTC	CASSFQGGPQETQYF
-	-	TRBJ2-2	TRBV4-2	TGTGCCAGCAGCCAAGATCGAGGTTTAGCGGTTCCCGGGGAGCTGTTTTTT	CASSQDRGLAVPGELFF
-	TRBD2	TRBJ2-7	TRBV10-2	TGCGCCAGCAGTTCTAGCGGGAGTTACGAGCAGTACTTC	CASSSSGSYEQYF
many	TRBD2	TRBJ2-2	TRBV9	TGTGCCAGCAGCCCCCGGACTAGCGGGAGGGCGAACACCGGGGAGCTGTTTTTT	CASSPRTSGRANTGELFF
few	-	TRBJ1-1	TRBV28	TGTGCCAGCATCCATCGGGGCTATTGGGCGGCTGAAGCTTTCTTT	CASIHRGYWAAEAFF
many	TRBD2	TRBJ2-3	TRBV7-8	TGTGCCAGCGACGGGAGGGGGACCAGCACAGATACGCAGTATTTT	CASDGRGTSTDTQYF
few	TRBD1	TRBJ2-2	TRBV19	TGTGCCAGTAGTATTCGGACAGGAGCCGGGGAGCTGTTTTTT	CASSIRTGAGELFF
-	TRBD2	TRBJ2-1	TRBV7-9	TGTGCCAGCAGCACAAGCCCCGGGACTAGCGGTCTATCCTACAATGAGCAGTTCTTC	CASSTSPGTSGLSYNEQFF
many	TRBD1	TRBJ2-7	TRBV20-1	TGCAGTGCTGGGGGACAGGGTGACGAGCAGTACTTC	CSAGGQGDEQYF
few	-	TRBJ2-5	TRBV7-2	TGTGCCAGCAGCTCCCCCGGAGAGGGATGGACCCAGTACTTC	CASSSPGEGWTQYF
many	-	TRBJ2-1	TRBV29-1	TGCAGCGTTAACCGACAGCACGACAATGAGCAGTTCTTC	CSVNRQHDNEQFF
-	TRBD2	TRBJ2-2	TRBV7-2	TGTGTCAGCAGCGCGGCCGGGACTAGGGCCGGGGAGCTGTTTTTT	CVSSAAGTRAGELFF
many	-	TRBJ2-5	TRBV12-3/TRBV12-4	TGTGCCAGCAGTTTACGACTACAAGAGACCCAGTACTTC	CASSLRLQETQYF
many	TRBD1	TRBJ1-1	TRBV20-1	TGCAGTGCTAGAGGGGACAGGGAGGCCGACATGAACACTGAAGCTTTCTTT	CSARGDREADMNTEAFF
many	-	TRBJ1-1	TRBV28	TGTGCCAGCATCCCGCCGGGGGCGAGGACTGAAGCTTTCTTT	CASIPPGARTEAFF
few	TRBD2	TRBJ2-5	TRBV6-1	TGTGCCAGCAGTATCGGGACTAGCAAAGAGACCCAGTACTTC	CASSIGTSKETQYF